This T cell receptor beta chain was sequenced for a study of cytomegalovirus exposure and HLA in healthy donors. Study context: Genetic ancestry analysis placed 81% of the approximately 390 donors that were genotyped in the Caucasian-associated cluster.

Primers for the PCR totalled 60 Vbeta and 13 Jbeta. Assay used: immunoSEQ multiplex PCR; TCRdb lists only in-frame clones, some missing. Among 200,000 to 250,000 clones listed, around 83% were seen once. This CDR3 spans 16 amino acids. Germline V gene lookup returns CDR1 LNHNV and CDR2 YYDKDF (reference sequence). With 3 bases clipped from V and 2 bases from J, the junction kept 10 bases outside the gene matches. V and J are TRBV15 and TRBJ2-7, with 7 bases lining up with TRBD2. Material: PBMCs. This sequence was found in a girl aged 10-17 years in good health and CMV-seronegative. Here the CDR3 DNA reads TGTGCCACCAGCAGTGGGTCGGGCGCGGGGGCCTACGAGCAGTACTTC. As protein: CATSSGSGAGAYEQYF.